These 4 T cell receptor beta chains originate from one sample sequenced in a study of blood T cell repertoires in COVID-19 (dated by TCRdb to the early 2020s). To prepare the library, the immunoSEQ multiplex PCR assay was applied. Drawn from immuneACCESS, this table holds only the in-frame rearrangements with V and J called that TCRdb kept. Clones are partly lost; checked studies trace under half to an unresolved V gene and leave the rest unexplained. Counted in this sample were a few hundred thousand clones; 85% of them appeared once. Clones ranked in the top ten supply approximately 5% of the sample. The sequenced material came from peripheral blood. The receptors were sampled from a man aged 50-60 years with active or convalescent COVID-19.

This chain connects TRBV10-3 to TRBJ2-1; 8 nucleotides align to TRBD1. Germline values: CDR1 ENHRY, CDR2 SYGVKD. The CDR3 runs to 18 residues. V was pared by 2 bases and J by 1 base, with 10 bases of the junction left unmatched. In DNA, the CDR3 is TGTGCCATCAGTGAGACTTGGACAGGGTCCTCTTCCTACAATGAGCAGTTCTTC. It translates to CAISETWTGSSSYNEQFF.

A remark on this clone: The same CDR3 can be traced to other DNA sequences in this sample. The chain uses TRBV6-5 and TRBJ2-2; the match to TRBD2 covers 12 bases. Germline assignment: CDR1 MNHEY and CDR2 SVGAGI. The CDR3 runs to 14 residues. After removal of 6 bases from V and 4 bases from J, the junction contained 0 bases not matched to a gene. The CDR3 DNA follows: TGTGCCAGCAGACTAGCGGGAGGCACCGGGGAGCTGTTTTTT. Protein sequence: CASRLAGGTGELFF.

The chain employs TRBV12-5 and TRBJ1-1; D unresolved. The CDR3 is 15 amino acids. Germline CDR1 and CDR2: LGHNT and FRNRAP. Trimming stripped 6 bases from V and 1 base from J, with 15 bases between. For the CDR3, the DNA is TGTGCTAGTGGAAACCCTACGGCGGAGAACACTGAAGCTTTCTTT. It specifies CASGNPTAENTEAFF.

The chain couples TRBV2 to TRBJ2-1; 9 nucleotides line up with TRBD2. Trimming cost V 2 bases and J 9 bases; bases outside gene matches: 8. This CDR3 spans 15 amino acids. Germline V gene sequence: CDR1 SNHLY, CDR2 FYNNEI. The CDR3 DNA sequence: TGTGCCAGCAGTGAACTGGGACTAGCAGCAATTGAGCAGTTCTTC. Translated, it gives CASSELGLAAIEQFF. Drawing the rest from reference TRBV2 and TRBJ2-1, the complete variable domain is EPEVTQTPSHQVTQMGQEVILRCVPISNHLYFYWYRQILGQKVEFLVSFYNNEISEKSEIFDDQFSVERPDGSNFTLKIRSTKLEDSAMYFCASSELGLAAIEQFFGPGTRLTVL.